The 28 T cell receptor beta chains below all came from one sample that was sequenced in a study of blood T cell repertoires in COVID-19. TCRdb keeps only in-frame clones here, not all; method: immunoSEQ multiplex PCR. The sample lists about 200,000 clones, 81% occurring once. The sample comprised peripheral blood. The source is a woman aged 80 or older with acute or convalescent COVID-19.

The chain has TRBV7-2 and TRBJ2-3, with 10 bases lining up with TRBD2. V gave up 2 bases and J gave up 7 bases; unmatched junction bases: 6. Germline V gene lookup returns CDR1 SGHTA and CDR2 FQGNSA. The CDR3 consists of 15 residues. CDR3 nucleotides: TGTGCCAGCAGCTTACCGACTAGCGGGTGGAATACGCAGTATTTT. This encodes CASSLPTSGWNTQYF. Variable domain in full (rest from reference TRBV7-2 and TRBJ2-3): GAGVSQSPSNKVTEKGKDVELRCDPISGHTALYWYRQSLGQGLEFLIYFQGNSAPDKSGLPSDRFSAERTGGSVSTLTIQRTQQEDSAVYLCASSLPTSGWNTQYFGPGTRLTVL.

This rearrangement joins TRBV6-1 to TRBJ1-6; 8 bases fit TRBD1. There are 16 residues in the CDR3. The J segment lost 9 bases and the V segment lost 2 bases, leaving 9 bases of the junction unmatched. Germline V CDR1 and CDR2: MNHNS, SASEGT. The CDR3 reads CASSESPGGEGSPLHF. The CDR3 DNA sequence: TGTGCCAGCAGTGAAAGTCCAGGGGGCGAGGGTTCACCCCTCCACTTT.

The chain links TRBV11-2 to TRBJ1-1, with 8 nucleotides matching TRBD1. The germline V gene encodes CDR1 SGHAT and CDR2 FQNNGV. The CDR3 consists of 17 residues. The V and J ends lost 5 bases and 2 bases, in that order; junction bases with no gene match: 13. The CDR3 reads CASSLRTGQGVNTEAFF. CDR3 DNA: TGTGCCAGCAGCCTAAGAACAGGACAGGGCGTAAACACTGAAGCTTTCTTT.

The chain joins TRBV7-8 to TRBJ1-2; weak D call: TRBD1 (5 bases). Germline CDR1 is SGHVS and CDR2 is FQNEAQ. The CDR3 is made up of 13 amino acids. V was shortened by 2 bases and J by 5 bases, with 9 bases between the two germline ends. DNA of the CDR3: TGTGCCAGCAGCTTATTGACAGTTTATGGCTACACCTTC. Residues: CASSLLTVYGYTF.

This clone was counted a single time. A read error may produce the germline difference seen at one junction end. This sequence joins TRBV28 and TRBJ1-6; D is ambiguous. CDR1 and CDR2 from the germline V gene are MDHEN and SYDVKM. The CDR3 is 13 residues long. The CDR3 spells CASSLGQEALIFF. CDR3 bases: TGTGCCAGCAGTTTAGGCCAGGAGGCTCTAATATTTTTT. The full variable domain, in which reference TRBV28 and TRBJ1-6 provide the parts outside the CDR3, is DVKVTQSSRYLVKRTGEKVFLECVQDMDHENMFWYRQDPGLGLRLIYFSYDVKMKEKGDIPEGYSVSREKKERFSLILESASTNQTSMYLCASSLGQEALIFFGNGTRLTVT.

This rearrangement joins TRBV29-1 to TRBJ1-2; D remains unclear. With 1 base removed from V and 6 bases from J, the gap between germline ends came to 6 bases. This CDR3 is built from 11 residues. Germline V gene sequence: CDR1 SQVTM, CDR2 ANQGSEA. CDR3 sequence (DNA): TGCAGCGTTGAAGCCTCCGATGGCTACACCTTC. It yields the protein CSVEASDGYTF.

The chain links TRBV11-1 to TRBJ2-7; 7 nucleotides line up with TRBD2. The CDR3 is 14 residues long. The germline V gene encodes CDR1 SGHAT and CDR2 FQDESV (reference sequence). V gave up 0 bases and J gave up 2 bases; unmatched junction bases: 1. CDR3 DNA sequence: TGTGCCAGCAGCTTAGCCGGGACTACCTACGAGCAGTACTTC. Translation gives CASSLAGTTYEQYF.

The chain couples TRBV2 to TRBJ2-3, with 9 bases matching TRBD2. Germline V lookup: CDR1 SNHLY, CDR2 FYNNEI. The CDR3 loop spans 17 amino acids. With 4 bases clipped from V and 5 bases from J, the junction kept 13 bases outside the gene matches. The CDR3 DNA follows: TGTGCCAGCAGTGGGGCCCTCGGCGGGGGGGCCTTAGATACGCAGTATTTT. This gives the protein CASSGALGGGALDTQYF.

V usage is TRBV9 and J usage is TRBJ2-2, with D perhaps TRBD1 (6 bases). This CDR3 is built from 15 residues. V was trimmed by 4 bases and J by 6 bases, leaving 16 bases between them. Germline V gene lookup returns CDR1 SGDLS and CDR2 YYNGEE. The CDR3 sequence is CASSHTPGVAGELFF. In DNA form, the CDR3 reads TGTGCCAGCAGCCATACCCCAGGGGTTGCCGGGGAGCTGTTTTTT.

The V and J genes are TRBV27 and TRBJ1-5, with TRBD1 matching over 7 bases. Germline trimming cut 3 bases from V and 5 bases from J; bases unmatched to any gene: 4. The germline V gene encodes CDR1 MNHEY and CDR2 SMNVEV (reference sequence). This CDR3 has 14 amino acids. CDR3 nucleotide sequence: TGTGCCAGCAGTTTGAACAGGGGAGATCAGCCCCAGCATTTT. It specifies CASSLNRGDQPQHF.

This chain joins TRBV2 and TRBJ1-1, with 11 positions matching TRBD1. The trim removed 6 bases at V and 2 bases at J, leaving 11 bases unmatched. Germline CDR1 is SNHLY and CDR2 is FYNNEI. The CDR3 has 17 amino acids. The chain's CDR3 is CASRTGQGARRNTEAFF. DNA of the CDR3: TGTGCCAGCAGAACCGGACAGGGGGCTCGGAGAAACACTGAAGCTTTCTTT.

This chain uses TRBV2 with TRBJ2-1; no firm D call. V was trimmed by 2 bases and J by 7 bases, leaving 15 bases between them. Germline CDR1 is SNHLY and CDR2 is FYNNEI. The CDR3 contains 15 residues. This chain's CDR3 is CASSELRESVNEQFF. The CDR3 DNA reads TGTGCCAGCAGTGAACTTAGAGAGAGCGTAAATGAGCAGTTCTTC.

V is TRBV2 and J is TRBJ1-5; a weak D match, TRBD1 (6 bases). Trimming cost V 4 bases and J 3 bases, with 10 bases left between them. This CDR3 region has 14 residues. Germline V CDR1 and CDR2: SNHLY, FYNNEI. The CDR3 DNA reads TGTGCCAGCAGTGCAGGACAGTTCAATCAGCCCCAGCATTTT. Residues: CASSAGQFNQPQHF.

The chain links TRBV27 to TRBJ2-7, with D tentatively TRBD2 (7 bases). This CDR3 has 14 residues. The germline V gene encodes CDR1 MNHEY and CDR2 SMNVEV (reference sequence). Trimming took 9 bases from V and 2 from J, leaving 17 bases between them. The CDR3 DNA follows: TGTGCCAGTTCCAGGAGGGGGGGGGCCTACGAGCAGTACTTC. This gives the protein CASSRRGGAYEQYF.

V gene TRBV5-1 combines with J gene TRBJ1-6; no definite D call. This CDR3 has 16 amino acids. Per the germline V gene, CDR1 is SGHRS and CDR2 is YFSETQ. V dropped 0 bases and J dropped 0 bases, with 7 bases sitting between them. The CDR3 region has the DNA TGCGCCAGCAGCTTGGCCAAGAGCTCCTATAATTCACCCCTCCACTTT. Translation: CASSLAKSSYNSPLHF. The full variable domain, in which reference TRBV5-1 and TRBJ1-6 provide the parts outside the CDR3, is KAGVTQTPRYLIKTRGQQVTLSCSPISGHRSVSWYQQTPGQGLQFLFEYFSETQRNKGNFPGRFSGRQFSNSRSEMNVSTLELGDSALYLCASSLAKSSYNSPLHFGNGTRLTVT.

The chain joins TRBV10-3 to TRBJ1-5; no clear D gene. CDR3 size: 13 residues. V lost 7 bases and J 6 bases, leaving 13 bases between the germline ends. The germline gives CDR1 ENHRY, CDR2 SYGVKD. The CDR3 DNA reads TGTGCCATCACCGGGGTCGCGGTTCAGCCCCAGCATTTT. Its protein is CAITGVAVQPQHF.

This clone qualifies as medium-sized (0.01 to 0.1%). The chain is built from TRBV5-1 and TRBJ1-2; the match to TRBD1 covers 9 bases. V was pared by 4 bases and J by 5 bases, with 9 bases of the junction left unmatched. The CDR3 spans 15 residues. Looked up from germline, CDR1 is SGHRS and CDR2 is YFSETQ. CDR3 protein: CASSPLTGGAYGYTF. DNA for the CDR3: TGCGCCAGCAGCCCCCTAACAGGGGGCGCTTATGGCTACACCTTC.

The rearrangement links TRBV10-3 to TRBJ2-3; 10 nucleotides line up with TRBD2. V lost 9 bases and J lost 5; bases outside the gene matches: 5. CDR3 length equals 13 residues. CDR1 and CDR2 (germline): ENHRY, SYGVKD. CDR3 protein: CAIGTSELDTQYF. The CDR3 DNA reads as TGTGCCATAGGGACTAGCGAACTAGATACGCAGTATTTT.

The J gene is TRBJ2-4, the V gene TRBV7-2, with D unresolved. The CDR3 loop spans 11 amino acids. Trimming took 5 bases from V and 7 from J, leaving 6 bases between them. Germline-derived CDR1 and CDR2 are SGHTA and FQGNSA. The DNA for the CDR3 is TGTGCCAGCAGCCCAGATAACATTCAGTACTTC. Translating it yields CASSPDNIQYF.

V gene TRBV10-3 combines with J gene TRBJ1-1; D gene ambiguous. The V gene's germline CDR1 is ENHRY and CDR2 SYGVKD. The CDR3 loop spans 12 amino acids. Trimming left V 2 bases short and J 8 bases short, with 9 bases between. CDR3 DNA sequence: TGTGCCATCAGTGAGCTGGCACAAGAAGCTTTCTTT. This sequence encodes CAISELAQEAFF.

This clone has only a few counts. This chain uses TRBV2 with TRBJ1-1, with a weak D call TRBD1 (5 bases). The CDR3 contains 11 residues. CDR1 is SNHLY, CDR2 FYNNEI, per germline. V was cut by 6 bases and J by 11 bases, with 13 bases left in between. The CDR3 nucleotides read TGTGCCAGCAGGGAGGGCAGGGAGGCTTTCTTT. Translation gives CASREGREAFF. Together with reference TRBV2 and TRBJ1-1, the CDR3 gives the full variable domain: EPEVTQTPSHQVTQMGQEVILRCVPISNHLYFYWYRQILGQKVEFLVSFYNNEISEKSEIFDDQFSVERPDGSNFTLKIRSTKLEDSAMYFCASREGREAFFGQGTRLTVV.

The chain combines TRBV3-1 (or the pseudogene TRBV3-2) with TRBJ2-7; no clear D. V was pared by 0 bases and J by 7 bases, with 7 bases between. CDR3 length: 12 amino acids. Germline V gene sequence: CDR1 LGHDT, CDR2 YNNKEL (reference sequence). The CDR3 sequence is CASSQEFREQYF. CDR3 coding DNA: TGTGCCAGCAGCCAAGAGTTTCGGGAGCAGTACTTC.

This chain joins TRBV6-1 and TRBJ1-1; TRBD1 aligns across 9 bases. J lost 6 bases, V lost 3 bases, and 11 bases had no gene match. The CDR3 sequence is 16 residues long. Germline V lookup: CDR1 MNHNS, CDR2 SASEGT. CDR3 protein: CASSDQDRGGHAEAFF. CDR3 DNA sequence: TGTGCCAGCAGTGACCAGGACAGGGGAGGGCACGCTGAAGCTTTCTTT.

Only a few counts were recorded for this clone. The chain joins TRBV6-5 to TRBJ2-1; possibly TRBD2 for D (6 bases). This CDR3 has 12 residues. Germline CDR1 and CDR2: MNHEY and SVGAGI. V was shortened by 4 bases and J by 7 bases, with 8 bases between the two germline ends. The CDR3 DNA reads TGTGCCAGCAGTTTTGGGGGGAATGAGCAGTTCTTC. This codes for CASSFGGNEQFF.

This clone was seen only a few times. V and J are TRBV2 and TRBJ1-2; tentative D call: TRBD1 (5 bases). V dropped 2 bases and J dropped 5 bases, with 15 bases sitting between them. The CDR3 sequence is 15 residues long. Germline loops: CDR1 SNHLY, CDR2 FYNNEI. The CDR3 DNA follows: TGTGCCAGCAGTGAAAAGGTGTGGACACGTTATGGCTACACCTTC. The encoded protein is CASSEKVWTRYGYTF.

The chain recombines TRBV19 with TRBJ1-4; 8 bases agree with TRBD1. V lost 4 bases, J lost 3 bases, and 10 bases stayed unmatched. Germline V gene data show CDR1 as LNHDA and CDR2 as SQIVND (reference sequence). The CDR3 has 17 residues. CDR3 bases: TGTGCCAGTAGTACCCGGACAGGGTTGGAGGCTAATGAAAAACTGTTTTTT. This gives the protein CASSTRTGLEANEKLFF.

The genes are TRBV5-6 and TRBJ2-7; D remains ambiguous. V was shortened by 1 base and J by 6 bases, with 17 bases between the two germline ends. The V gene's germline CDR1 is SGHDT and CDR2 YYEEEE. The CDR3 runs to 15 residues. In nucleotides, the CDR3 is TGTGCCAGCAGCTTGATATCCGGGTCCGGCCGCGAGCAGTACTTC. Translating gives CASSLISGSGREQYF.

In regard to this clone: At one of its ends the junction is not consistent with the germline gene, which may arise from a read error. This rearrangement joins TRBV20-1 to TRBJ2-5; a possible D gene is TRBD1 (5 bases). The CDR3 length is 11 residues. Looked up from germline, CDR1 is DFQATT and CDR2 is SNEGSKA (reference sequence). The CDR3 nucleotides read TGCAGTGCTAGGACAGTAGAGAGCCAGTACTTC. It encodes CSARTVESQYF.